Given below is one T cell receptor (beta chain) in context. Sequenced by immunoSEQ multiplex PCR; TCRdb stores in-frame clones only, minus some. Found here are some 150,000 clones, approximately 84% of them singletons; the top ten hold about 1%. These data are taken from a study of blood T cell repertoires in COVID-19. Germline loops: CDR1 SGHAT, CDR2 FQNNGV. Unmatched junction bases numbered 11, after V lost 5 bases and J lost 4 bases. The CDR3 length is 16 residues. The rearrangement joins TRBV11-2 to TRBJ2-5, with 9 bases fitting TRBD1. This TCR was sampled from a man in his forties with acute or convalescent COVID-19. The sample consisted of peripheral blood. CDR3 sequence reads: CASSTSLTGGLETQYF. In nucleotides, the CDR3 is TGTGCCAGCAGCACAAGCTTGACAGGGGGTTTAGAGACCCAGTACTTC. Supplemented by reference TRBV11-2 and TRBJ2-5, the full variable domain reads EAGVAQSPRYKIIEKRQSVAFWCNPISGHATLYWYQQILGQGPKLLIQFQNNGVVDDSQLPKDRFSAERLKGVDSTLKIQPAKLEDSAVYLCASSTSLTGGLETQYFGPGTRLLVL.